A selection of T cell receptor beta chains follows, all from one sample in a study of OX40 agonist ivuxolimab in advanced cancers. Profiled with immunoSEQ multiplex PCR; TCRdb holds only in-frame clones, not every one. The profile shows roughly 80,000 clones, just under 85% of them singletons. Sample: CD4+ or CD8+ T cells sorted from blood, taken in a trial of the OX40 agonist ivuxolimab. The receptors originated from an adult with an advanced solid tumor such as melanoma, head and neck, liver or kidney cancer. Each CDR3 is given with its conserved first and last residue. A D gene is named only where the DNA matches it firmly. Clone size is shown for a subset of rows, as once, few, many or a class of expanded clone.

j_call d_call v_call clone_size cdr3_aa cdr3_nt
TRBJ1-5 NA TRBV30 NA CAWSGPVGQPQHF TGTGCCTGGAGTGGACCGGTGGGTCAGCCCCAGCATTTT
TRBJ1-1 NA TRBV6-4 once CASSLDRNTEAFF TGTGCCAGCAGCCTGGACAGAAACACTGAAGCTTTCTTT
TRBJ1-2 NA TRBV5-1 NA CASSLDNGNYGYTF TGCGCCAGCAGCTTGGACAACGGTAACTATGGCTACACCTTC
TRBJ1-5 NA TRBV15 NA CATSVDGMFNQPQHF TGTGCCACCAGCGTGGACGGAATGTTTAATCAGCCCCAGCATTTT
TRBJ2-1 TRBD2 TRBV5-4 few CASSSRTSGRAHEQFF TGTGCCAGCAGCTCCCGGACTAGCGGGAGGGCACATGAGCAGTTCTTC
TRBJ2-7 TRBD2 TRBV6-6 NA CASRTSPTSYEQYF TGTGCCAGCAGGACTAGCCCTACCTCCTACGAGCAGTACTTC
TRBJ2-3 TRBD2 TRBV2 NA CASMRGGATDTQYF TGTGCCTCTATGCGGGGGGGAGCCACAGATACGCAGTATTTT
TRBJ2-5 TRBD1 TRBV5-1 NA CASSSGGQYQETQYF TGCGCCAGCAGCTCAGGGGGACAGTACCAAGAGACCCAGTACTTC
TRBJ2-5 NA TRBV5-1 NA CASSADGRGETQYF TGCGCCAGCAGCGCCGACGGCCGGGGAGAGACCCAGTACTTC
TRBJ2-1 TRBD1 TRBV6-5 NA CASSRDRYNEQFF TGTGCCAGCAGTCGGGACAGATACAATGAGCAGTTCTTC
TRBJ2-7 NA TRBV5-1 NA CASSSAQGGSYEQYF TGCGCCAGCAGCTCGGCTCAGGGGGGTTCCTACGAGCAGTACTTC
TRBJ2-1 TRBD2 TRBV7-2 few CASSLNSGPYNEQFF TGTGCCAGCAGCTTAAATAGCGGGCCTTACAATGAGCAGTTCTTC
TRBJ1-5 NA TRBV7-8 NA CASSPQGMSNQPQHF TGTGCCAGCAGCCCCCAAGGGATGAGCAATCAGCCCCAGCATTTT
TRBJ2-2 NA TRBV11-1 NA CASSSTSLGRVGTGELFF TGTGCCAGCAGCTCAACCTCCCTCGGACGCGTAGGCACCGGGGAGCTGTTTTTT
TRBJ2-2 NA TRBV5-1 NA CASSLAVDTGELFF TGCGCCAGCAGCTTGGCTGTAGACACCGGGGAGCTGTTTTTT
TRBJ2-2 NA TRBV29-1 NA CSVQDSVNTGELFF TGCAGCGTCCAGGACAGTGTAAACACCGGGGAGCTGTTTTTT